The present TCR beta chain was sequenced within a study of blood T cell repertoires in COVID-19. Study-wide context: In each case, the material was cDNA or gDNA derived from T cells, B-cell-depleted T cells, or PBMCs.

Germline V lookup: CDR1 LNHDA, CDR2 SQIVND (reference sequence). Trimming took off 7 bases at V and 2 bases at J, with 15 bases between the two ends. The length of the CDR3 is 15 residues. Profiling relied on immunoSEQ multiplex PCR, and the TCRdb table lists in-frame clones only, not all of them. The sample shows around 320,000 clones, roughly nine tenths of them seen only once. Sequencing was carried out using PBMCs or T cells enriched from blood (not recorded which). The receptor was derived from a woman between 50 and 59 years old who had been exposed to COVID-19. The chain joins TRBV19 to TRBJ1-5; D gene unclear. The CDR3 region has the DNA TGTGCCAGTATGGCAATACTAGGAGGCAATCAGCCCCAGCATTTT. Residues: CASMAILGGNQPQHF.